A single sample gave rise to the 9 T cell receptor beta chains below, sequenced in a study of T-cell memory formation after mild COVID-19. TCRdb independently ran MiXCR on the 5' RACE reads; one entry per CDR3 protein. The sample shows 250,000 to 350,000 distinct CDR3 sequences, around 19% of them seen only once. Sequencing input: PBMCs or a T cell subset sorted from them (not recorded which). All receptors derive from a man younger than 35 who had mild COVID-19 (a few samples of this study predate the infection). Cell type and time point are not known.

This chain joins TRBV4-1 and TRBJ2-3; 8 nucleotides agree with TRBD1. V lost 4 bases, J lost 4 bases, and 19 bases stayed unmatched. Germline assignment: CDR1 MGHRA and CDR2 YSYEKL. The CDR3 loop spans 19 amino acids. CDR3 region: CASSLRGQVSAIGADTQYF. CDR3 nucleotides: TGCGCCAGCAGCCTGAGGGGACAGGTCTCTGCCATTGGCGCAGATACGCAGTATTTT.

This clonotype was picked up a small number of times. The J gene is TRBJ2-3, the V gene TRBV7-9, with a tentative D call TRBD1 (6 bases). V shed 1 base and J shed 2 bases, with 7 bases lying between them. This CDR3 is built from 14 residues. Germline loops: CDR1 SEHNR, CDR2 FQNEAQ (reference sequence). Here the CDR3 DNA reads TGTGCCAGCAGCTTAGGGACAGTCACAGATACGCAGTATTTT. Protein: CASSLGTVTDTQYF. Based on the CDR3 plus reference TRBV7-9 and TRBJ2-3, the full variable domain is DTGVSQNPRHKITKRGQNVTFRCDPISEHNRLYWYRQTLGQGPEFLTYFQNEAQLEKSRLLSDRFSAERPKGSFSTLEIQRTEQGDSAMYLCASSLGTVTDTQYFGPGTRLTVL.

The rearrangement uses TRBV5-4 and TRBJ2-3; D is possibly TRBD1 (5 bases). Germline CDR1 reads SGHNT; CDR2 reads YYREEE (reference sequence). The CDR3 spans 15 residues. With 3 bases removed from V and 2 bases from J, the gap between germline ends came to 13 bases. The CDR3 spells CASSSDKDHTDTQYF. In DNA, the CDR3 is TGTGCCAGCAGCTCGGACAAGGACCACACAGATACGCAGTATTTT. Full variable domain (outside the CDR3, taken from reference TRBV5-4 and TRBJ2-3): ETGVTQSPTHLIKTRGQQVTLRCSSQSGHNTVSWYQQALGQGPQFIFQYYREEENGRGNFPPRFSGLQFPNYSSELNVNALELDDSALYLCASSSDKDHTDTQYFGPGTRLTVL.

The chain uses TRBV7-9 and TRBJ1-1; D call uncertain. Between the trimmed V and J ends, which lost 5 bases and 10 bases, there was a span of 8 bases. The CDR3 is 10 residues long. In germline, CDR1 is SEHNR, CDR2 FQNEAQ (reference sequence). This CDR3 is CASSRAGAFF. The CDR3 DNA reads TGTGCCAGCAGCAGGGCCGGAGCTTTCTTT.

The rearrangement joins TRBV7-2 to TRBJ2-7; possibly TRBD1 for D (5 bases). The V and J ends lost 0 bases and 2 bases respectively, with 11 bases between them. Per the germline V gene, CDR1 is SGHTA and CDR2 is FQGNSA. CDR3 size: 15 residues. The CDR3 sequence is CASSLASWGAYEQYV. The CDR3 DNA sequence: TGTGCCAGCAGCTTAGCGAGTTGGGGCGCCTACGAGCAGTACGTC.

In this sample, this clonotype turned up a few times. V gene TRBV10-3 combines with J gene TRBJ2-1, with 8 bases identical to TRBD2. The CDR3 length is 16 residues. J gave up 2 bases and V 4 bases, and 7 bases lay outside the gene matches. Germline values: CDR1 ENHRY, CDR2 SYGVKD. The CDR3 nucleotides are TGTGCCATCAGTGGCCCCGGGGGGGGTGCCTACAATGAGCAGTTCTTC. It yields the protein CAISGPGGGAYNEQFF.

This clonotype was seen only a few times. This chain connects TRBV6-5 to TRBJ1-2, with unresolved D. This CDR3 spans 13 amino acids. Looked up from germline, CDR1 is MNHEY and CDR2 is SVGAGI. V dropped 9 bases and J dropped 7 bases, with 18 bases sitting between them. The CDR3 DNA follows: TGTGCCAGTTTTCACTTTGCGGTTCGTGGCTACACCTTC. Its protein is CASFHFAVRGYTF.

This clonotype was observed a few times. V gene TRBV11-2 combines with J gene TRBJ2-2; TRBD2 aligns across 11 bases. This CDR3 region has 15 residues. The trim removed 4 bases at V and 8 bases at J, leaving 6 bases unmatched. CDR1 and CDR2 (germline): SGHAT, FQNNGV. The DNA for the CDR3 is TGTGCCAGCAGCTCGCAAGGACTAGCGGGTGGGGAGCTGTTTTTT. This encodes CASSSQGLAGGELFF. The full variable domain, in which reference TRBV11-2 and TRBJ2-2 provide the parts outside the CDR3, is EAGVAQSPRYKIIEKRQSVAFWCNPISGHATLYWYQQILGQGPKLLIQFQNNGVVDDSQLPKDRFSAERLKGVDSTLKIQPAKLEDSAVYLCASSSQGLAGGELFFGEGSRLTVL.

The rearrangement links TRBV20-1 to TRBJ2-1; 11 positions agree with TRBD2. With 0 bases clipped from V and 2 bases from J, the junction kept 6 bases outside the gene matches. The CDR3 is 17 residues long. Germline lookup yields CDR1 DFQATT and CDR2 SNEGSKA (reference sequence). The CDR3 DNA reads TGCAGTGCTAGAGATCGAGTAGCGGGGGGGCCCTACAATGAGCAGTTCTTC. It translates to CSARDRVAGGPYNEQFF.